The clone carrying this T cell receptor beta chain was seen a few times. The antigen is unknown. The record originates from a study of immune heterogeneity within non-small cell lung tumors. Points from the study as a whole: Local T-cell repertoire clonality was correlated with local tumor mutational burden, and the correlation was positive. It was moderate in strength but statistically significant (R about 0.36).

Bulk tumor genomic DNA (around 600 ng per sample) served as template. Taken during surgery, several biopsies per primary tumor were spaced as far apart as possible within the tumor mass. Enrolled patients presented with newly diagnosed, previously untreated non-small cell lung cancer and underwent curative surgery. A multiplex PCR containing 32 V primers and 13 J primers was used to amplify TCR beta CDR3. MiXCR, applied by TCRdb to the multiplex PCR reads, yields one record per CDR3 protein. The table lists 13,000 or so distinct CDR3 sequences, 23% of them singletons, with roughly 13% in the top ten. The CDR3 is 19 residues long. The V end was cut by 0 bases, the J end by 8 bases, with 26 bases between. Germline CDR1 reads LNHNV; CDR2 reads YYDKDF (reference sequence).

The sample consisted of lung tumor tissue. The TCR comes from a man aged 50-60 years with non-small cell lung cancer. The rearrangement joins TRBV15 to TRBJ2-1; perhaps TRBD2 as D (6 bases). The CDR3 is CATSRDHWDWRRDSDEQFF. Written as DNA, the CDR3 is TGTGCCACCAGCAGAGATCATTGGGATTGGCGGAGGGATTCGGATGAGCAGTTCTTC.